This TCR beta chain was profiled in a study of CD8 T cells in Susac syndrome. Background on the study: Blood was drawn from patients with Susac syndrome. At that point, they were therapy-naive, on corticosteroids, or on intravenous immunoglobulin alone.

Notes on the study in general: CD4+ T cell repertoires in Susac syndrome lacked clonal expansion.

The patients with Susac syndrome satisfied recently defined diagnostic criteria for either definite or probable disease. In its sample, this clonotype was seen once. Its antigen is not identified. The RNA, about 0.45 to 1 ug, was put through reverse transcription using random hexamers. Amplification of TCR beta CDR3 across 54 Vbeta and 13 Jbeta was performed with immunoSEQ multiplex PCR. In TCRdb, the immunoSEQ multiplex PCR reads were re-called with MiXCR into one record per CDR3 protein. The sample includes about 210,000 distinct CDR3 sequences, approximately 94% seen only once; the top ten take around 0.15%. This CDR3 region has 16 residues. The J segment lost 4 bases and the V segment lost 5 bases, leaving 9 bases of the junction unmatched. Germline CDR1 is SGHTA and CDR2 is FQGNSA.

Sequenced: CD4+ T cells from PBMCs. The V gene is TRBV7-2, the J gene TRBJ1-3; 9 nucleotides line up with TRBD1. The clonotype comes from a human donor with Susac syndrome. In nucleotides, the CDR3 is TGTGCCAGCAGCCCCGGGACAGGGATGTCGGGAAACACCATATATTTT. It is translated as CASSPGTGMSGNTIYF.